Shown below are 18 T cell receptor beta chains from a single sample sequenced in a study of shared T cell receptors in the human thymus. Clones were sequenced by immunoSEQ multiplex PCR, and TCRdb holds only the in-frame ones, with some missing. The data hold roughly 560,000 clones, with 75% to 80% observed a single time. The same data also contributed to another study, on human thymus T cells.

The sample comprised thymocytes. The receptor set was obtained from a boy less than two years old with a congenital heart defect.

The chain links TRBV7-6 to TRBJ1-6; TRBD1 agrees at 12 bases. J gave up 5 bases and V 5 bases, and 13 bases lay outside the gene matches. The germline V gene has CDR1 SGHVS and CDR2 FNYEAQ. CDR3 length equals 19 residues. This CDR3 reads CASSPRDRGPPSNNSPLHF. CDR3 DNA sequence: TGTGCCAGCAGCCCCCGGGACAGGGGGCCGCCGAGTAATAATTCACCCCTCCACTTT.

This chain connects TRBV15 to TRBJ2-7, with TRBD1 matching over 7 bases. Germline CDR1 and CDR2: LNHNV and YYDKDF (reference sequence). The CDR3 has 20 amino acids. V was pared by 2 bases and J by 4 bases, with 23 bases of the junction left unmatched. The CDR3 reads CATSRTRPGQLVITSYEQYF. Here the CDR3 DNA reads TGTGCCACCAGCAGAACGAGACCGGGACAGCTAGTTATCACAAGTTACGAGCAGTACTTC.

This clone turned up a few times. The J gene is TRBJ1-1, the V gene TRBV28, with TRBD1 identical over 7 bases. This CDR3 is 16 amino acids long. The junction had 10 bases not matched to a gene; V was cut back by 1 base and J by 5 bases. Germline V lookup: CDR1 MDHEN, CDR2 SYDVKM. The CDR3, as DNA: TGTGCCAGCAGTTTATATAGGGGGCGGTCGAGAACTGAAGCTTTCTTT. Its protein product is CASSLYRGRSRTEAFF.

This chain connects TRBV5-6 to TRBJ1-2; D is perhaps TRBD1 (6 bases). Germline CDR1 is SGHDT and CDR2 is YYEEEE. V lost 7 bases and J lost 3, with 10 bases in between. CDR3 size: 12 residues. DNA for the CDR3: TGTGCCAGCGCAGGGGAATACTATGGCTACACCTTC. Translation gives CASAGEYYGYTF.

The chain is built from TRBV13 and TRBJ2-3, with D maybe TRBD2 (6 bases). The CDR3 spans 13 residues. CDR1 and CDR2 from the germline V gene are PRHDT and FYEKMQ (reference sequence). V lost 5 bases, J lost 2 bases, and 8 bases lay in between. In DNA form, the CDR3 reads TGTGCCAGCAGCGGAGGGGACACAGATACGCAGTATTTT. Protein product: CASSGGDTDTQYF.

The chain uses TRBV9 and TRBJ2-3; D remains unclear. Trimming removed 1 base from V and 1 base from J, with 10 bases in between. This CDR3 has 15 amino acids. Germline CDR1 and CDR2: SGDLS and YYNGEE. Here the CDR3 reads CASSVYEDGTDTQYF. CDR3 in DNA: TGTGCCAGCAGCGTATATGAGGATGGCACAGATACGCAGTATTTT.

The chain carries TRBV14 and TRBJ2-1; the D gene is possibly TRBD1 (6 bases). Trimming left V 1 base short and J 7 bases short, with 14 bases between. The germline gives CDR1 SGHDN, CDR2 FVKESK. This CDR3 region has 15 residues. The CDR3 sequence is CASSQVTGLRNEQFF. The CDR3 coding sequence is TGTGCCAGCAGCCAAGTTACAGGGCTTCGGAATGAGCAGTTCTTC.

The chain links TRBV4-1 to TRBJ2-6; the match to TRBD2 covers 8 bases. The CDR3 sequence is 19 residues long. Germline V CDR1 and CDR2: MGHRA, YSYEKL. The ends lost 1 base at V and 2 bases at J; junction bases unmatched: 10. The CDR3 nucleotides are TGCGCCAGCAGCCAAGGCCCGGGACTAGACAGAGCTGGGGCCAACGTCCTGACTTTC. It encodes CASSQGPGLDRAGANVLTF.

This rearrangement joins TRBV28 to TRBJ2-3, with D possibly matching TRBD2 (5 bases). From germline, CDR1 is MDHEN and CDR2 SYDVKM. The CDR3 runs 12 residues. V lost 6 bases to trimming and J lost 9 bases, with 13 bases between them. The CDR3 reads CASSPEGCTQYF. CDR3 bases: TGTGCCAGCAGCCCCGAGGGATGCACGCAGTATTTT.

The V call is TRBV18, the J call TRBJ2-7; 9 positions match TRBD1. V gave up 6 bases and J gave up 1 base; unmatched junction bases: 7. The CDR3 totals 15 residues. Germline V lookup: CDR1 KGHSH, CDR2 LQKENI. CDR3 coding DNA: TGTGCCAGCTCCCAGGACAGGGGAAAATCCTACGAGCAGTACTTC. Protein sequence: CASSQDRGKSYEQYF.

CDR3 bases: TGTGCCAGCAGCCTCACGGCAGGGCACAACCTCTATGGCTACACCTTC. Translation: CASSLTAGHNLYGYTF. V usage is TRBV6-6 and J usage is TRBJ1-2, with a weak D call TRBD1 (5 bases). The CDR3 length is 16 residues. Germline V gene lookup returns CDR1 MNHNY and CDR2 SVGAGI (reference sequence). V lost 6 bases, J lost 4 bases, and 21 bases lay in between.

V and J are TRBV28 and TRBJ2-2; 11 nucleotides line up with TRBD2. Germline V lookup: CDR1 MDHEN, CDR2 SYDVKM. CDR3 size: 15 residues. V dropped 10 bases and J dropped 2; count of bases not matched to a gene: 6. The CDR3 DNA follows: TGTGCCACGTTTCGACTAGCGGGAAACACCGGGGAGCTGTTTTTT. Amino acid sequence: CATFRLAGNTGELFF.

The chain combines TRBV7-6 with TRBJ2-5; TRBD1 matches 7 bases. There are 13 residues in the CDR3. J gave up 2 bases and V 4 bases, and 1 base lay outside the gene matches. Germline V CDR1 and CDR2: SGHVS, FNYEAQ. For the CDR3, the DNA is TGTGCCAGCAGCTCGGACAGGCAAGAGACCCAGTACTTC. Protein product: CASSSDRQETQYF.

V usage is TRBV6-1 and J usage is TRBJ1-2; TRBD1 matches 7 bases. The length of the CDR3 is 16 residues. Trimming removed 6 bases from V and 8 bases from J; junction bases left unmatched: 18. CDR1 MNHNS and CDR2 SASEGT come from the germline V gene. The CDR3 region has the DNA TGTGCCAGCAGAGAAAGAACAGGGGTACGGCTAGGAGGCTACACCTTC. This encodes CASRERTGVRLGGYTF.

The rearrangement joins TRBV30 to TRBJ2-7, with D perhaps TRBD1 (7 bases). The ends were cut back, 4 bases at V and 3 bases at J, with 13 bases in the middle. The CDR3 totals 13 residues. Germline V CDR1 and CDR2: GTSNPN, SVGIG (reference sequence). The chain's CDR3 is CAWIGQGGYEQYF. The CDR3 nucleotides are TGTGCCTGGATAGGGCAGGGGGGCTACGAGCAGTACTTC.

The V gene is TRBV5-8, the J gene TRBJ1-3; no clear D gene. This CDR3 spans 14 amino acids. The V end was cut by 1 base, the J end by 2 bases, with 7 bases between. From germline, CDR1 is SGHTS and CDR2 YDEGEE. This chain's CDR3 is CASSLSSPGNTIYF. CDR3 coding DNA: TGTGCCAGCAGCTTGTCGAGTCCTGGAAACACCATATATTTT.

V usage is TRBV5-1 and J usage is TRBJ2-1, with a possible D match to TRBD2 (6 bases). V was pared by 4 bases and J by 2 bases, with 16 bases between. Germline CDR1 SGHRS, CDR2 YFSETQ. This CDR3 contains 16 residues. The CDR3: CASSPPGERAYNEQFF. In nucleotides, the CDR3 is TGCGCCAGCAGCCCCCCCGGGGAGCGGGCCTACAATGAGCAGTTCTTC.

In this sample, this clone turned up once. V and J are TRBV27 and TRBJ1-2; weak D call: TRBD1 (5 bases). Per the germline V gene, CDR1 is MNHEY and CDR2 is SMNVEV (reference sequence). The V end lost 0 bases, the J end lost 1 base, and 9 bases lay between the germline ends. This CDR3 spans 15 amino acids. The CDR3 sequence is CASSLSRGLNYGYTF. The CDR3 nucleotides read TGTGCCAGCAGTTTATCGAGGGGACTTAACTATGGCTACACCTTC.